The present entry profiles one T cell receptor beta chain with its context. These data belong to a study of T cell responses to AZD1222 COVID-19 vaccine. Some clones are missing from TCRdb's copy, which holds only in-frame ones; the method was immunoSEQ multiplex PCR. Of approximately 80,000 clones listed, approximately 92% were seen once; the top ten hold approximately 31%. Between the trimmed V and J ends, which lost 1 base and 6 bases, there was a span of 7 bases. Germline V gives CDR1 SGHVS, CDR2 FQNEAQ. The CDR3 is 13 amino acids. V usage is TRBV7-8 and J usage is TRBJ1-3; no reliable D call. This clonotype was sampled from an adult in good health. Sequences were derived from peripheral blood, sampled on day 0 of AZD1222 vaccination. The CDR3 bases are TGTGCCAGCAGCTTAGGGGTGGAAAACACCATATATTTT. This gives the protein CASSLGVENTIYF.